The clone carrying this T cell receptor beta chain has more than one count but fewer than ten. The antigen remains unidentified. Trimming took 2 bases from V and 8 from J; bases not matched to a gene: 5. The CDR3 runs to 14 residues. Germline V lookup: CDR1 KGHDR, CDR2 SFDVKD. Using immunoSEQ multiplex PCR, the repertoire was profiled, and TCRdb retains in-frame clones only, with some absent. Of under 200,000 clones listed, around 90% are singletons. The entry originates in a study of T cell responses to AZD1222 COVID-19 vaccine. Study-level points and caveats: Increases in Spike-specific TCR breadth and depth were seen after two AZD1222 doses. Reports indicate that nearly half of spike-specific TCRs are directed at unmutated variant regions. White British people made up most donors, females outnumbered males, and clonal diversity was possibly underestimated. Researchers report vaccine-associated CD4 TCRs spanning spike, with dominance at 160-218 and 743-854.

The sequence was obtained from an adult who received the MenACWY meningococcal vaccine as a control. Source: peripheral blood, taken 28 days after the second dose of the MenACWY control vaccine. The chain recombines TRBV24-1 with TRBJ1-2, with 9 bases fitting TRBD1. CDR3 nucleotide sequence: TGTGCCACCAGTGATTACGGGGACAGGGTCGGCTACACCTTC. This sequence encodes CATSDYGDRVGYTF.